The 28 T cell receptor beta chains presented below share a single source sample, sequenced in a study of Ad26.COV2.S vaccination and SARS-CoV-2 variants. Clones were read by immunoSEQ multiplex PCR, and TCRdb kept only the in-frame ones, dropping some. The sample lists 200,000 to 300,000 clones, roughly 87% seen once, with about 2.8% in the top ten. Treatment given: about 20 received Ad26.COV2.S at low or high dose, single or two shots; five or six received placebo; per-sample allocation not given. Samples analyzed were those drawn on day 63 after the first vaccine or placebo injection. The starting material was peripheral blood, obtained in a trial of Ad26.COV2.S vaccine versus placebo. These receptors came from a person between 18 and 65 years old who received the Ad26.COV2.S COVID-19 vaccine or a placebo.

This chain links TRBV18 with TRBJ2-5; tentative D call: TRBD2 (6 bases). The CDR3 totals 15 residues. The germline V gene encodes CDR1 KGHSH and CDR2 LQKENI. Trimming left V 2 bases short and J 2 bases short, with 12 bases between. The DNA for the CDR3 is TGTGCCAGCTCACCATCGGCGGGGACGCAAGAGACCCAGTACTTC. Its protein is CASSPSAGTQETQYF.

This clone was seen a few times. The chain combines TRBV4-3 with TRBJ2-7; TRBD2 might be the D (5 bases). Trimming pared 0 bases from V and 5 bases from J, leaving 11 bases between. CDR1 is LGHNA, CDR2 YSLEER, per germline. The CDR3 is made up of 14 amino acids. Here the CDR3 reads CASSQDGSGNEQYF. CDR3 nucleotides: TGCGCCAGCAGCCAAGATGGCTCGGGGAACGAGCAGTACTTC.

This chain joins TRBV7-9 and TRBJ1-2; weak D call: TRBD1 (6 bases). Germline values: CDR1 SEHNR, CDR2 FQNEAQ (reference sequence). The CDR3 sequence is 13 residues long. Trimming stripped 3 bases from V and 7 bases from J, with 12 bases between. The CDR3 region is CASSLEGGGGYTF. The CDR3 DNA follows: TGTGCCAGCAGCTTGGAAGGAGGGGGTGGCTACACCTTC.

The rearrangement uses TRBV27 and TRBJ2-1, with 13 bases aligning to TRBD2. The CDR3 is 16 amino acids. V gave up 5 bases and J gave up 8 bases; unmatched junction bases: 9. The germline V gene has CDR1 MNHEY and CDR2 SMNVEV (reference sequence). The CDR3 sequence is CASSGTSGIGFYEQFF. The CDR3 DNA reads TGTGCCAGCAGTGGGACTAGCGGGATTGGCTTCTATGAGCAGTTCTTC.

This sequence joins TRBV7-2 and TRBJ2-3, with no clear D. Germline-derived CDR1 and CDR2 are SGHTA and FQGNSA. The CDR3 spans 13 residues. Trimming stripped 2 bases from V and 6 bases from J, with 9 bases between. DNA of the CDR3: TGTGCCAGCAGCTTAAATTACGGTGATACGCAGTATTTT. Translated: CASSLNYGDTQYF.

The V gene is TRBV12-3 or TRBV12-4, the J gene TRBJ2-1; D is perhaps TRBD2 (5 bases). CDR3 size: 13 residues. V lost 5 bases and J 3 bases, leaving 8 bases between the germline ends. The CDR3 spells CASSLGNYNEQFF. The CDR3 coding sequence is TGTGCCAGCAGTCTCGGGAACTACAATGAGCAGTTCTTC.

The chain joins TRBV5-6 to TRBJ1-2; D unclear. Trimming stripped 2 bases from V and 8 bases from J, with 13 bases between. Looked up from germline, CDR1 is SGHDT and CDR2 is YYEEEE. The CDR3 totals 13 residues. The CDR3 spells CASSLAGSSGYTF. In nucleotides, the CDR3 is TGTGCCAGCAGCTTAGCCGGGTCTAGCGGCTACACCTTC.

This chain connects TRBV5-1 to TRBJ1-1, with TRBD1 identical over 12 bases. The CDR3 contains 16 residues. V lost 3 bases to trimming and J lost 1 base; unmatched junction nucleotides: 4. CDR1 SGHRS and CDR2 YFSETQ come from the germline V gene. The CDR3 DNA reads TGCGCCAGCAGCTGGGACAGGGGGCTCAAGAACACTGAAGCTTTCTTT. It yields the protein CASSWDRGLKNTEAFF.

V usage is TRBV4-3 and J usage is TRBJ2-1, with TRBD2 identical over 15 bases. CDR3 size: 17 residues. Germline V lookup: CDR1 LGHNA, CDR2 YSLEER. The junction had 6 bases not matched to a gene; V was cut back by 3 bases and J by 6 bases. The CDR3 DNA reads as TGCGCCAGCAGCCAGGGACTAGCGGGAGGCCGAATCAATGAGCAGTTCTTC. It translates to CASSQGLAGGRINEQFF.

V gene TRBV4-1 combines with J gene TRBJ2-5; D not certain. The V end lost 3 bases, the J end lost 5 bases, and 13 bases lay between the germline ends. This CDR3 spans 14 amino acids. The germline gives CDR1 MGHRA, CDR2 YSYEKL. DNA of the CDR3: TGCGCCAGCAGCCATCTCGGTCGCAAGGAGACCCAGTACTTC. Its protein product is CASSHLGRKETQYF.

The chain is built from TRBV11-2 and TRBJ1-1; D gene uncertain. From germline, CDR1 is SGHAT and CDR2 FQNNGV. V was shortened by 1 base and J by 4 bases, with 10 bases between the two germline ends. The CDR3 has 14 residues. For the CDR3, the DNA is TGTGCCAGCAGCTTAGGTTCCGGCGCCACTGAAGCTTTCTTT. Amino acids: CASSLGSGATEAFF.

The chain couples TRBV5-1 to TRBJ1-2; TRBD1 is a possible D gene (5 bases). Trimming removed 4 bases from V and 5 bases from J, with 24 bases in between. Germline V gene lookup returns CDR1 SGHRS and CDR2 YFSETQ. The CDR3 has 17 residues. The CDR3 loop reads CASSPRDPVLGGYGYTF. The CDR3 DNA reads TGCGCCAGCAGCCCTAGGGATCCGGTCTTGGGGGGGTATGGCTACACCTTC.

This clone was detected only a few times. The V and J genes are TRBV29-1 and TRBJ1-1, with 9 bases lining up with TRBD1. With V trimmed by 5 bases and J by 0 bases, 13 bases remained unmatched. The V gene's germline CDR1 is SQVTM and CDR2 ANQGSEA. The CDR3 has 17 amino acids. The CDR3 DNA follows: TGCAGCGTTTACGGACAGGGGTGGGGGTCCATGAACACTGAAGCTTTCTTT. This sequence encodes CSVYGQGWGSMNTEAFF.

This rearrangement joins TRBV6-1 to TRBJ2-5, with a weak D call TRBD2 (6 bases). The V end was cut by 2 bases, the J end by 5 bases, with 15 bases between. CDR1 is MNHNS and CDR2 is SASEGT in the germline V gene. The CDR3 loop spans 15 amino acids. As DNA, the CDR3 is TGTGCCAGCAGTGAATGGGGGGTGAATACCGAGACCCAGTACTTC. Translation: CASSEWGVNTETQYF.

This clone is a singleton in its sample. The chain employs TRBV3-1 (or the pseudogene TRBV3-2) and TRBJ1-5, with D perhaps matching TRBD1 (5 bases). The CDR3 sequence is 13 residues long. With 2 bases removed from V and 5 bases from J, the gap between germline ends came to 7 bases. CDR1 and CDR2 from the germline V gene are LGHDT and YNNKEL (reference sequence). This CDR3 reads CASSQTGDQPQHF. The CDR3 DNA reads TGTGCCAGCAGCCAAACGGGGGATCAGCCCCAGCATTTT.

As to this clone: An end of the junction does not agree with germline; a read error may underlie this. This sequence joins TRBV5-4 and TRBJ2-3; D could derive from TRBD1 or TRBD2 (6 bases each). From germline, CDR1 is SGHNT and CDR2 YYREEE (reference sequence). CDR3 length equals 14 residues. This CDR3 reads CASSLEGGSDTQYF. The CDR3 coding sequence is TGTGCCAGCAGTTTGGAGGGGGGCTCAGATACGCAGTATTTT.

This clone was seen just once. V and J are TRBV7-2 and TRBJ1-2; 8 bases match TRBD1. Germline V CDR1 and CDR2: SGHTA, FQGNSA. V gave up 4 bases and J gave up 4 bases; unmatched junction bases: 2. The CDR3 consists of 13 residues. The CDR3 spells CASSSGQGYGYTF. Written as DNA, the CDR3 is TGTGCCAGCAGCTCCGGACAGGGCTATGGCTACACCTTC.

This rearrangement joins TRBV7-9 to TRBJ1-2; D gene ambiguous. CDR3 size: 15 residues. CDR1 and CDR2 from the germline V gene are SEHNR and FQNEAQ (reference sequence). V lost 2 bases, J lost 5 bases, and 15 bases lay in between. CDR3 DNA: TGTGCCAGCAGCTTAACTCAAACAGTTACTTATGGCTACACCTTC. It yields the protein CASSLTQTVTYGYTF.

V is TRBV11-1 and J is TRBJ2-7, with TRBD1 identical over 8 bases. V was pared by 5 bases and J by 1 base, with 4 bases of the junction left unmatched. Germline V CDR1 and CDR2: SGHAT, FQDESV (reference sequence). The CDR3 totals 14 residues. CDR3 coding DNA: TGTGCCAGCAGCCCCTGGGACAGGTCCTACGAGCAGTACTTC. Its translation is CASSPWDRSYEQYF.

The V and J genes are TRBV7-9 and TRBJ2-1; 8 bases map to TRBD1. V lost 6 bases, J lost 4 bases, and 14 bases stayed unmatched. The germline V gene has CDR1 SEHNR and CDR2 FQNEAQ (reference sequence). The length of the CDR3 is 17 residues. This CDR3 reads CASSPLVGQGSYNEQFF. The CDR3 nucleotides read TGTGCCAGCAGTCCTCTCGTAGGACAGGGAAGTTACAATGAGCAGTTCTTC. Looking up the rest from reference TRBV7-9 and TRBJ2-1 gives the full variable domain: DTGVSQNPRHKITKRGQNVTFRCDPISEHNRLYWYRQTLGQGPEFLTYFQNEAQLEKSRLLSDRFSAERPKGSFSTLEIQRTEQGDSAMYLCASSPLVGQGSYNEQFFGPGTRLTVL.

V gene TRBV7-9 combines with J gene TRBJ2-5, with 9 bases identical to TRBD1. The germline CDR1 and CDR2 sequences are SEHNR and FQNEAQ (reference sequence). The CDR3 loop spans 16 amino acids. The J segment lost 5 bases and the V segment lost 6 bases, leaving 13 bases of the junction unmatched. The CDR3 region is CASRPTGGLGWETQYF. CDR3 nucleotide sequence: TGTGCCAGCAGGCCCACAGGGGGCCTGGGGTGGGAGACCCAGTACTTC. The whole variable domain, filled in from reference TRBV7-9 and TRBJ2-5, reads DTGVSQNPRHKITKRGQNVTFRCDPISEHNRLYWYRQTLGQGPEFLTYFQNEAQLEKSRLLSDRFSAERPKGSFSTLEIQRTEQGDSAMYLCASRPTGGLGWETQYFGPGTRLLVL.

The rearrangement joins TRBV5-1 to TRBJ1-3, with 9 bases matching TRBD1. Germline V CDR1 and CDR2: SGHRS, YFSETQ. The J segment lost 0 bases and the V segment lost 4 bases, leaving 11 bases of the junction unmatched. This CDR3 is built from 18 residues. The CDR3 bases are TGCGCCAGCAGCCTAGGGACAGGGAGAATGACCTCTGGAAACACCATATATTTT. The encoded protein is CASSLGTGRMTSGNTIYF.

This clone is a singleton in its sample. The chain uses TRBV7-2 and TRBJ2-4, with D possibly being TRBD2 (6 bases). This CDR3 is built from 15 residues. Germline V gene lookup returns CDR1 SGHTA and CDR2 FQGNSA. Deletions cut 5 bases from V and 4 bases from J, with 15 bases between. The CDR3 nucleotides read TGTGCCAGCAGCCTAAGGCGGGATAGAAAAAACATTCAGTACTTC. It specifies CASSLRRDRKNIQYF.

The CDR3: CASSPRQGGVNEQFF. The CDR3 DNA is TGTGCCAGCTCACCACGACAGGGCGGAGTAAATGAGCAGTTCTTC. The chain couples TRBV18 to TRBJ2-1, with 7 nucleotides matching TRBD1. CDR1 is KGHSH, CDR2 LQKENI, per germline. With V trimmed by 1 base and J by 7 bases, 7 bases remained unmatched. CDR3 length equals 15 residues.

The rearrangement joins TRBV7-9 to TRBJ1-1; D is perhaps TRBD1 (5 bases). Per germline, CDR1 SEHNR and CDR2 FQNEAQ (reference sequence). V was shortened by 5 bases and J by 11 bases, with 18 bases between the two germline ends. The CDR3 extends over 13 amino acids. Here the CDR3 reads CASSPAGTASAFF. CDR3 bases: TGTGCCAGCAGCCCCGCTGGGACGGCGAGTGCTTTCTTT.

The chain links TRBV27 to TRBJ1-6; D is uncertain. Germline V gives CDR1 MNHEY, CDR2 SMNVEV (reference sequence). The germline V and J ends were trimmed by 4 bases and 7 bases, with 14 bases remaining between them. CDR3 length equals 15 residues. The CDR3 loop reads CASSWRGRVNSPLHF. The CDR3 DNA follows: TGTGCCAGCAGTTGGCGAGGACGGGTGAATTCACCCCTCCACTTT.

The V gene is TRBV6-5, the J gene TRBJ1-4; D gene uncertain. The CDR3 sequence is 13 residues long. Trimming cost V 11 bases and J 8 bases, with 18 bases left between them. Germline assignment: CDR1 MNHEY and CDR2 SVGAGI. CDR3 residues: CAGSFYPGEKLFF. Written as DNA, the CDR3 is TGTGCCGGGTCCTTCTACCCTGGAGAAAAACTGTTTTTT.

This chain joins TRBV7-9 and TRBJ2-1; TRBD2 matches 7 bases. Germline assignment: CDR1 SEHNR and CDR2 FQNEAQ (reference sequence). The CDR3 sequence is 14 residues long. Trimming took 3 bases from V and 15 from J; bases not matched to a gene: 14. The CDR3 bases are TGTGCCAGCAGCTTCCCTCTGACTAGCCAGAAATGGTTCTTC. It translates to CASSFPLTSQKWFF.